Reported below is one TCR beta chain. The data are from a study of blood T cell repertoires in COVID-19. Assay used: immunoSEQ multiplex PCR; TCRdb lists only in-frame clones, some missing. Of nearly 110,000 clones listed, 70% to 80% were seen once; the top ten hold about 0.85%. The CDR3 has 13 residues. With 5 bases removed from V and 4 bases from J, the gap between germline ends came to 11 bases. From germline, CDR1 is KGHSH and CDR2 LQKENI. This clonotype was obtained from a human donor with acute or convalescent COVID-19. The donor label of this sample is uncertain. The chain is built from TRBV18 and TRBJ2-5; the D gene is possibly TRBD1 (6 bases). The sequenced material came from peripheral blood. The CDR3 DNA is TGTGCCAGCTCAACTCAGACAGGAGAGACCCAGTACTTC. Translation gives CASSTQTGETQYF.